This TCR beta chain was identified in a study of a mutant IDH1 vaccine in newly diagnosed glioma. Study as a whole: Patients began vaccination 4-6 weeks after radiotherapy alone, or with temozolomide cycles. General study findings and limits: Alterations occurring in top peripheral T cell clonotypes seemed unrelated to pseudoprogression. Vaccine-induced immune responses were detected in approximately 93% of patients.

TCRdb keeps only in-frame clones here, not all; method: immunoSEQ multiplex PCR. The profile shows some 26,000 clones, around 80% of them singletons. The sample's time point: week 23, last vaccination. The vaccine gave 300 ug of a 20-mer mutant IDH1 peptide subcutaneously per dose. Comments on this clone: What it binds is unknown.

This clonotype originated in a woman aged 25 to 39 with glioma. The sequencing here drew on PBMCs, taken from a glioma patient whose treatment included an IDH1 peptide vaccine.

Here the CDR3 reads CSVAGQSYEQYF. The CDR3 nucleotides read TGCAGCGTTGCTGGACAGTCCTACGAGCAGTACTTC. The chain has TRBV29-1 and TRBJ2-7; D is perhaps TRBD1 (6 bases). This CDR3 has 12 amino acids. CDR1 is SQVTM and CDR2 is ANQGSEA in the germline V gene. V was trimmed by 4 bases and J by 1 base, leaving 8 bases between them.